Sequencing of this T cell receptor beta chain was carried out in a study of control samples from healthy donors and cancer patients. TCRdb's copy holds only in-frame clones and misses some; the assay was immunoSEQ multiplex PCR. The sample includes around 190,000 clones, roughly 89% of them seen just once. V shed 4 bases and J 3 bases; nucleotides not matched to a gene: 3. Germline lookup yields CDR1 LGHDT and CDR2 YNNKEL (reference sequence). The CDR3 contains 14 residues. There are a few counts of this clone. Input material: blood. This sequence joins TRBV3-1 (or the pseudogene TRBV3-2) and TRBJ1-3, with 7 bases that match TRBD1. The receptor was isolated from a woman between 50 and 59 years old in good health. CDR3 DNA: TGTGCCAGCAGCCCAGGGGGAAATGGAAACACCATATATTTT. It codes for CASSPGGNGNTIYF.